The rows below give T cell receptor beta chains drawn from one sample of a study of quantifying T cell responses using KT2 cells. Each CDR3 protein is one row after TCRdb ran MiXCR on the UMI-ligation and nested PCR reads. The data hold approximately 50,000 distinct CDR3 sequences, with around a tenth observed a single time. Sequenced sample: PBMCs spiked with cells of the T cell clone KT2. The receptor source for this set is a human donor. Both conserved end residues are part of each CDR3. The order of the fields is V gene, clone size, J gene, D gene, CDR3 protein, CDR3 DNA. The D gene is left open where the match is weak. Rows give clone size only sometimes, using once, few, many, or a class for an expanded clone.

v_gene: TRBV27
abundance: few
j_gene: TRBJ1-4
d_gene: TRBD1
CDR3aa: CASSWGQGSEKLFF
CDR3nt: TGTGCCAGCAGTTGGGGACAGGGGAGTGAAAAACTGTTTTTT

v_gene: TRBV7-7
abundance: NA
j_gene: TRBJ2-2
d_gene: NA
CDR3aa: CASREKSGGDTGELFF
CDR3nt: TGTGCCAGCAGGGAGAAAAGTGGGGGAGACACCGGGGAGCTGTTTTTT

v_gene: TRBV12-3/TRBV12-4
abundance: few
j_gene: TRBJ1-1
d_gene: NA
CDR3aa: CASSNMNTEAFF
CDR3nt: TGTGCCAGCAGTAACATGAACACTGAAGCTTTCTTT

v_gene: TRBV14
abundance: NA
j_gene: TRBJ2-5
d_gene: TRBD1
CDR3aa: CASSQNRGQETQYF
CDR3nt: TGTGCCAGCAGCCAGAACAGGGGGCAAGAGACCCAGTACTTC

v_gene: TRBV27
abundance: many
j_gene: TRBJ2-2
d_gene: NA
CDR3aa: CASRMDTGELFF
CDR3nt: TGTGCCAGCAGAATGGACACCGGGGAGCTGTTTTTT

v_gene: TRBV29-1
abundance: few
j_gene: TRBJ2-2
d_gene: NA
CDR3aa: CSVSRGTGELFF
CDR3nt: TGCAGCGTTTCTAGGGGCACCGGGGAGCTGTTTTTT

v_gene: TRBV3-1
abundance: few
j_gene: TRBJ2-1
d_gene: NA
CDR3aa: CASSTSRGGVQFF
CDR3nt: TGTGCCAGCAGCACAAGCCGTGGCGGGGTGCAGTTCTTC

v_gene: TRBV12-3/TRBV12-4
abundance: NA
j_gene: TRBJ1-1
d_gene: TRBD1
CDR3aa: CASSLSWDRVEFF
CDR3nt: TGTGCCAGCAGTTTATCCTGGGACAGGGTCGAGTTCTTT

v_gene: TRBV6-5
abundance: many
j_gene: TRBJ2-3
d_gene: NA
CDR3aa: CASSSLDTQYF
CDR3nt: TGTGCCAGCAGCAGCCTAGATACGCAGTATTTT

v_gene: TRBV12-3/TRBV12-4
abundance: NA
j_gene: TRBJ1-2
d_gene: NA
CDR3aa: CASDTKGDGRYGYTF
CDR3nt: TGTGCCAGCGACACTAAAGGGGACGGAAGATATGGCTACACCTTC

v_gene: TRBV9
abundance: many
j_gene: TRBJ2-1
d_gene: TRBD2
CDR3aa: CASSGGLANYNEQFF
CDR3nt: TGTGCCAGCAGCGGGGGACTAGCGAACTACAATGAGCAGTTCTTC

v_gene: TRBV2
abundance: NA
j_gene: TRBJ1-6
d_gene: NA
CDR3aa: CASSEDSSYNSPLHF
CDR3nt: TGTGCCAGCAGTGAAGACAGCTCCTATAATTCACCCCTCCACTTT

v_gene: TRBV18
abundance: NA
j_gene: TRBJ1-1
d_gene: NA
CDR3aa: CASSPPGRVSEAFF
CDR3nt: TGTGCCAGCTCACCACCTGGGAGGGTGTCTGAAGCTTTCTTT

v_gene: TRBV11-2
abundance: many
j_gene: TRBJ2-5
d_gene: NA
CDR3aa: CASSSEVKETQYF
CDR3nt: TGTGCCAGCAGCTCAGAAGTGAAAGAGACCCAGTACTTC

v_gene: TRBV28
abundance: NA
j_gene: TRBJ1-1
d_gene: NA
CDR3aa: CASRSMNTEAFF
CDR3nt: TGTGCCAGCAGATCGATGAACACTGAAGCTTTCTTT

v_gene: TRBV7-2
abundance: many
j_gene: TRBJ1-2
d_gene: NA
CDR3aa: CASSLNTYYGYTF
CDR3nt: TGTGCCAGCAGCTTGAATACCTACTATGGCTACACCTTC

v_gene: TRBV5-1
abundance: NA
j_gene: TRBJ2-5
d_gene: NA
CDR3aa: CASSLAAREESQYF
CDR3nt: TGCGCCAGCAGCTTGGCCGCCAGAGAAGAGTCCCAGTACTTC

v_gene: TRBV9
abundance: few
j_gene: TRBJ1-3
d_gene: NA
CDR3aa: CASSVGRSGNTIYF
CDR3nt: TGTGCCAGCAGCGTAGGTCGCTCTGGAAACACCATATATTTT

v_gene: TRBV7-2
abundance: NA
j_gene: TRBJ2-1
d_gene: TRBD2
CDR3aa: CASSNQISEGLVERFF
CDR3nt: TGTGCCAGCAGCAATCAGATAAGCGAGGGACTAGTAGAACGGTTCTTC

v_gene: TRBV10-3
abundance: NA
j_gene: TRBJ1-1
d_gene: NA
CDR3aa: CAISDEGGHTEAFF
CDR3nt: TGTGCCATCAGTGATGAGGGGGGTCACACTGAAGCTTTCTTT

v_gene: TRBV12-3/TRBV12-4
abundance: many
j_gene: TRBJ2-3
d_gene: TRBD2
CDR3aa: CASSLALAGTHTQYF
CDR3nt: TGTGCCAGCAGTTTAGCGCTAGCGGGAACACATACGCAGTATTTT

v_gene: TRBV7-2
abundance: few
j_gene: TRBJ2-5
d_gene: NA
CDR3aa: CASSLSGAGETQYF
CDR3nt: TGTGCCAGCAGCTTATCAGGTGCGGGGGAGACCCAGTACTTC

v_gene: TRBV23-1
abundance: many
j_gene: TRBJ2-5
d_gene: TRBD1
CDR3aa: CASSHPRQGVEGQETQYF
CDR3nt: TGCGCCAGCAGTCACCCCCGACAGGGGGTGGAAGGGCAAGAGACCCAGTACTTC

v_gene: TRBV7-9
abundance: few
j_gene: TRBJ1-5
d_gene: NA
CDR3aa: CASSNIGPNQPQHF
CDR3nt: TGTGCCAGCAGCAACATCGGGCCTAATCAGCCCCAGCATTTT

v_gene: TRBV30
abundance: NA
j_gene: TRBJ1-3
d_gene: NA
CDR3aa: CAWSQEHSGNTIYF
CDR3nt: TGTGCCTGGAGTCAGGAACACTCTGGAAACACCATATATTTT

v_gene: TRBV18
abundance: NA
j_gene: TRBJ2-7
d_gene: NA
CDR3aa: CASSPETGTYEQYF
CDR3nt: TGTGCCAGCTCACCGGAGACGGGGACCTACGAGCAGTACTTC

v_gene: TRBV20-1
abundance: many
j_gene: TRBJ2-3
d_gene: NA
CDR3aa: CSSTSGRFGGQYF
CDR3nt: TGCAGTTCTACGAGCGGGCGTTTCGGGGGGCAGTATTTT

v_gene: TRBV10-3
abundance: many
j_gene: TRBJ1-5
d_gene: NA
CDR3aa: CAIRDNANNQPQHF
CDR3nt: TGTGCCATCAGGGACAACGCCAACAATCAGCCCCAGCATTTT

v_gene: TRBV12-3/TRBV12-4
abundance: many
j_gene: TRBJ2-5
d_gene: TRBD2
CDR3aa: CASSLVAGGPWETQYF
CDR3nt: TGTGCCAGCAGTTTAGTTGCGGGAGGGCCCTGGGAGACCCAGTACTTC

v_gene: TRBV11-3
abundance: NA
j_gene: TRBJ2-3
d_gene: NA
CDR3aa: CASSFRGRADTQYF
CDR3nt: TGTGCCAGCAGCTTTCGGGGAAGGGCAGATACGCAGTATTTT

v_gene: TRBV29-1
abundance: many
j_gene: TRBJ2-3
d_gene: NA
CDR3aa: CSAFWLLEDTQYF
CDR3nt: TGCAGCGCCTTCTGGCTCTTGGAAGATACGCAGTATTTT

v_gene: TRBV18
abundance: many
j_gene: TRBJ1-1
d_gene: NA
CDR3aa: CASSPEGSTNTEAFF
CDR3nt: TGTGCCAGCTCCCCGGAGGGGAGTACGAACACTGAAGCTTTCTTT

v_gene: TRBV4-1
abundance: NA
j_gene: TRBJ1-2
d_gene: NA
CDR3aa: CASSQDLSVGYRVYGYTF
CDR3nt: TGCGCCAGCAGCCAAGATCTTAGCGTGGGTTACAGGGTATATGGCTACACCTTC

v_gene: TRBV2
abundance: few
j_gene: TRBJ2-1
d_gene: NA
CDR3aa: CASNLRRDPYNEQFF
CDR3nt: TGTGCCAGCAACCTCCGGCGGGACCCCTACAATGAGCAGTTCTTC

v_gene: TRBV4-1
abundance: many
j_gene: TRBJ1-2
d_gene: NA
CDR3aa: CASSQVLRTTKNYGYTF
CDR3nt: TGCGCCAGCAGCCAAGTTCTCAGGACAACTAAGAACTATGGCTACACCTTC

v_gene: TRBV27
abundance: few
j_gene: TRBJ2-1
d_gene: NA
CDR3aa: CASSFQGRVEQFF
CDR3nt: TGTGCCAGCAGTTTCCAGGGGAGGGTTGAGCAGTTCTTC

v_gene: TRBV11-2
abundance: few
j_gene: TRBJ1-2
d_gene: NA
CDR3aa: CASTSTDSGGYTF
CDR3nt: TGTGCCAGCACCTCCACAGATTCGGGGGGCTACACCTTC

v_gene: TRBV7-8
abundance: few
j_gene: TRBJ1-5
d_gene: NA
CDR3aa: CASSLAAPRGNQPQHF
CDR3nt: TGTGCCAGCAGCTTAGCGGCCCCACGGGGGAATCAGCCCCAGCATTTT

v_gene: TRBV3-1
abundance: NA
j_gene: TRBJ2-3
d_gene: TRBD1
CDR3aa: CASSQEGFGQGLHRTQYF
CDR3nt: TGTGCCAGCAGCCAAGAAGGTTTCGGACAGGGCCTGCACCGTACGCAGTATTTT

v_gene: TRBV12-3/TRBV12-4
abundance: NA
j_gene: TRBJ1-1
d_gene: NA
CDR3aa: CASSSGGPEAFF
CDR3nt: TGTGCCAGCAGTTCCGGGGGGCCTGAAGCTTTCTTT

v_gene: TRBV20-1
abundance: many
j_gene: TRBJ1-1
d_gene: TRBD1
CDR3aa: CSAIGTGTEAFF
CDR3nt: TGCAGTGCAATTGGGACAGGGACTGAAGCTTTCTTT

v_gene: TRBV5-4
abundance: many
j_gene: TRBJ2-5
d_gene: NA
CDR3aa: CASSVFGGPRETQYF
CDR3nt: TGTGCCAGCAGCGTGTTTGGGGGGCCGAGGGAGACCCAGTACTTC

v_gene: TRBV12-3/TRBV12-4
abundance: few
j_gene: TRBJ2-6
d_gene: TRBD1
CDR3aa: CASRNQPIGQGGESGANVLTF
CDR3nt: TGTGCCAGCAGAAACCAACCCATAGGACAGGGGGGGGAAAGTGGGGCCAACGTCCTGACTTTC

v_gene: TRBV6-5
abundance: medium-sized
j_gene: TRBJ2-7
d_gene: NA
CDR3aa: CASSYRGAKAYEQYF
CDR3nt: TGTGCCAGCAGTTACCGGGGGGCGAAAGCCTACGAGCAGTACTTC

v_gene: TRBV15
abundance: NA
j_gene: TRBJ1-3
d_gene: NA
CDR3aa: CATSSRTGSSGNTIYF
CDR3nt: TGTGCCACCAGCAGCCGTACAGGGTCCTCTGGAAACACCATATATTTT

v_gene: TRBV7-2
abundance: few
j_gene: TRBJ2-3
d_gene: NA
CDR3aa: CATLPSGDTQYF
CDR3nt: TGTGCCACTTTACCGTCCGGAGATACGCAGTATTTT

v_gene: TRBV10-1
abundance: many
j_gene: TRBJ2-3
d_gene: TRBD2
CDR3aa: CASSESLAGTGDTQYF
CDR3nt: TGCGCCAGCAGTGAGAGCCTAGCGGGAACGGGAGATACGCAGTATTTT

v_gene: TRBV11-3
abundance: NA
j_gene: TRBJ2-1
d_gene: TRBD2
CDR3aa: CASSFSSGGSYNEQFF
CDR3nt: TGTGCCAGCAGCTTCTCTAGCGGAGGATCCTACAATGAGCAGTTCTTC

v_gene: TRBV11-2
abundance: NA
j_gene: TRBJ2-7
d_gene: TRBD1
CDR3aa: CASSLGSGQSSYEQYF
CDR3nt: TGTGCCAGCAGCTTAGGATCGGGACAGAGCTCCTACGAGCAGTACTTC

v_gene: TRBV3-1
abundance: few
j_gene: TRBJ2-5
d_gene: NA
CDR3aa: CASTLEGGAGETQYF
CDR3nt: TGTGCCAGCACCCTGGAGGGGGGCGCGGGGGAGACCCAGTACTTC

v_gene: TRBV7-6
abundance: NA
j_gene: TRBJ1-3
d_gene: TRBD1
CDR3aa: CASSLQGAGGNTIYF
CDR3nt: TGTGCCAGCAGCTTACAGGGGGCAGGAGGAAACACCATATATTTT

v_gene: TRBV27
abundance: NA
j_gene: TRBJ1-1
d_gene: TRBD1
CDR3aa: CASSLTGGAGQAFF
CDR3nt: TGTGCCAGCAGCCTGACAGGGGGCGCGGGACAAGCTTTCTTT

v_gene: TRBV7-9
abundance: few
j_gene: TRBJ2-3
d_gene: TRBD1
CDR3aa: CASSLRTGHPSTDTQYF
CDR3nt: TGTGCCAGCAGCTTAAGGACAGGACACCCTAGCACAGATACGCAGTATTTT

v_gene: TRBV4-1
abundance: many
j_gene: TRBJ2-7
d_gene: TRBD1
CDR3aa: CASSQEWDSSSYEQYF
CDR3nt: TGCGCCAGCAGCCAGGAATGGGACAGTTCCTCCTACGAGCAGTACTTC

v_gene: TRBV7-9
abundance: NA
j_gene: TRBJ2-5
d_gene: NA
CDR3aa: CASSSPSLQETQYF
CDR3nt: TGTGCCAGCAGCTCACCAAGCCTCCAAGAGACCCAGTACTTC

v_gene: TRBV27
abundance: few
j_gene: TRBJ1-2
d_gene: NA
CDR3aa: CASSFDRLTGANYGYTF
CDR3nt: TGTGCCAGCAGTTTTGACCGACTGACGGGAGCTAACTATGGCTACACCTTC

v_gene: TRBV14
abundance: NA
j_gene: TRBJ1-6
d_gene: NA
CDR3aa: CASSQWGTLHF
CDR3nt: TGTGCCAGCAGCCAATGGGGAACCCTCCACTTT

v_gene: TRBV7-3
abundance: few
j_gene: TRBJ2-2
d_gene: NA
CDR3aa: CASSSKVAGNTGELFF
CDR3nt: TGTGCCAGCAGCTCAAAGGTAGCAGGGAACACCGGGGAGCTGTTTTTT

v_gene: TRBV5-1
abundance: many
j_gene: TRBJ1-5
d_gene: NA
CDR3aa: CASSDLPNQPQHF
CDR3nt: TGCGCCAGCAGCGACTTACCCAATCAGCCCCAGCATTTT